This T cell receptor (beta chain) derives from a study of blood T cells in healthy people across ages. CDR3 length equals 13 residues. V gave up 7 bases and J gave up 9 bases; unmatched junction bases: 13. Germline loops: CDR1 DFQATT, CDR2 SNEGSKA (reference sequence). Then a second PCR, running about 7 to 11 cycles, was carried out with a sample-barcoded 5' primer and a J-beta primer mix. TCRdb reprocessed the 5' RACE reads via MiXCR and lists one record per CDR3 protein. The sample shows about 970,000 distinct CDR3 sequences, 51% of them seen only once. The chain joins TRBV20-1 to TRBJ2-5; TRBD1 agrees at 8 bases. Specimen: blood. This sequence was found in a woman aged 55 to 70 in good health. The DNA for the CDR3 is TGCAGTGTTAGTTACGACAGGGGTTTTCCCCAGTACTTC. The encoded protein is CSVSYDRGFPQYF.